This TCR beta chain appears in the sequencing data of a study of shared clonotypes between healthy human individuals. The CDR3 runs 13 residues. With 4 bases clipped from V and 8 bases from J, the junction kept 4 bases outside the gene matches. The germline V gene encodes CDR1 LNHDA and CDR2 SQIVND (reference sequence). Sequencing was performed with immunoSEQ multiplex PCR; in TCRdb, only in-frame clones are kept and a portion is missing. The sample gives about 2.3 million clones, 85% to 95% of which show up once; roughly 0.34% is in the top ten. This TCR came from a young man in good health. Some clones in this sample may be carry-over from other donors' samples. The sequenced sample consisted of naive CD4+ T cells from PBMCs. This sample's subset: CD45RA+ positively selected. The chain couples TRBV19 to TRBJ1-5; 8 bases fit TRBD1. The CDR3 region is CASSRGTGEPQHF. CDR3 DNA: TGTGCCAGTAGTAGGGGGACAGGTGAGCCCCAGCATTTT.